This entry features one T cell receptor beta chain sequence. The antigen is not known. Clones were sequenced by immunoSEQ multiplex PCR, and TCRdb holds only the in-frame ones, with some missing. The sample includes about 800,000 clones, just over 95% of them seen just once. The CDR3 covers 16 residues. The V gene's germline CDR1 is PRHDT and CDR2 FYEKMQ (reference sequence). V dropped 4 bases and J dropped 5; count of bases not matched to a gene: 11. This entry comes from a study of shared clonotypes between healthy human individuals. Study as a whole: Researchers assigned three CD4 naive, three CD4 memory, two CD8 naive and one CD8 memory plate to each donor.

CD45RO-negative cells were positively selected for CCR7, leaving out terminally differentiated effector memory CD45RA+ cells. Only Caucasian adults living in Nashville, Tennessee made up the donor group. Study results and caveats: Few donors limited the genetic and exposure-history diversity represented.

The source of this sequence is a young man in good health. The J gene is TRBJ2-1, the V gene TRBV13; TRBD2 agrees at 7 bases. The material sequenced was naive CD8+ T cells sorted from blood. The CDR3 DNA sequence: TGTGCCAGCAGCTCCCCAGGCCTCGCGGGAGACAATGAGCAGTTCTTC. This translates into CASSSPGLAGDNEQFF.